Sequencing of this T cell receptor beta chain was carried out in a study of blood T cell repertoires in COVID-19. For the study at large: The study drew acute and convalescent COVID-19 samples from the United States, Italy and Spain. Sources were T cells, B-cell-depleted T cells, or PBMCs; the material itself was cDNA or gDNA.

V was clipped by 0 bases and J by 3 bases; unmatched bases: 6. From germline, CDR1 is SGDLS and CDR2 YYNGEE. The length of the CDR3 is 16 residues. In the source study's methods: Using reference gene primer amplification, nucleated cell counts were estimated. Repertoires were generated with immunoSEQ multiplex PCR, while TCRdb's copy carries only in-frame clones and drops some. V, J and clone size are taken as reported in that table, and D and trimming were inferred from the DNA itself. The sample shows 100,000 to 150,000 clones, over 75% of them seen only once. This chain connects TRBV9 to TRBJ2-1; TRBD1 matches at 7 bases. The TCR was taken from a woman of 80 years or more with acute or convalescent COVID-19. The sequencing sample was made of peripheral blood. CDR3 sequence (DNA): TGTGCCAGCAGCGTAGCTGGGGACAGTCTCTACAATGAGCAGTTCTTC. This codes for CASSVAGDSLYNEQFF.